This TCR beta chain was captured in a study of blood T cell repertoires in COVID-19. Study at large: From the United States, Italy and Spain came samples of acute and convalescent COVID-19. Sample material is recorded as cDNA or gDNA derived from T cells, B-cell-depleted T cells, or PBMCs.

Under the authors' procedure: Reference gene primer amplification gave estimated nucleated cell counts. Measured with immunoSEQ multiplex PCR; TCRdb has only the in-frame clones, and not every one. The V and J calls and clone size come from that table; D and trimming were worked out from the DNA. The sample contains 130,000 or so clones, about 80% of which appear only once. Trimming removed 3 bases from V and 4 bases from J, with 10 bases in between. The CDR3 runs to 13 residues. Per germline, CDR1 MNHEY and CDR2 SMNVEV (reference sequence). The TCR originated in a man aged 55-75 years with active or convalescent COVID-19. Sequencing was done on a sample of peripheral blood. The genes are TRBV27 and TRBJ2-7; a possible D gene is TRBD1 (5 bases). CDR3 loop: CASSFQGRYEQYF. The CDR3, as DNA: TGTGCCAGCAGTTTTCAGGGAAGGTACGAGCAGTACTTC.